This entry lists 14 T cell receptor beta chains sequenced from one sample in a study of response to subunit inactivated influenza vaccine. Via MiXCR, TCRdb re-called the RT-PCR reads, giving one row per CDR3 protein. The profile shows around 760,000 distinct CDR3 sequences, about 15% of them singletons. The material sequenced was PBMCs from blood, taken around 15 days before vaccination. These receptors were collected from a man aged 50-60 years who received an inactivated influenza vaccine.

This clonotype occurred many times. The rearrangement joins TRBV4-3 to TRBJ1-6; 7 bases match TRBD1. V shed 0 bases, J shed 10 bases, and the junction held 12 bases outside the gene matches. The CDR3 loop spans 17 amino acids. Germline lookup yields CDR1 LGHNA and CDR2 YSLEER. CDR3 bases: TGCGCCAGCAGCCAAGATTGGGGGCAGGGGGGAATCTCACCCCTCCACTTT. As protein: CASSQDWGQGGISPLHF.

The chain carries TRBV28 and TRBJ1-6; D gene uncertain. Germline V gene lookup returns CDR1 MDHEN and CDR2 SYDVKM. CDR3 length: 15 residues. V was cut by 3 bases and J by 4 bases, with 10 bases left in between. The CDR3 coding sequence is TGTGCCAGCAGTTTCAGATACCCTTATAATTCACCCCTCCACTTT. Amino acid sequence: CASSFRYPYNSPLHF.

In this sample, this clonotype turned up a few times. This chain joins TRBV20-1 and TRBJ2-7; 9 bases line up with TRBD2. The CDR3 contains 15 residues. CDR1 and CDR2 from the germline V gene are DFQATT and SNEGSKA (reference sequence). Losses at the gene ends were 3 bases for V and 5 bases for J; bases not matched to a gene: 11. The CDR3 nucleotides are TGCAGTGCTAGTCGACTATTAGCGGGAGTGGACGAGCAGTACTTC. Amino acid sequence: CSASRLLAGVDEQYF.

Comment on this clonotype: Relative to the germline gene, one junction end is altered; a read error may explain this. The rearrangement joins TRBV28 to TRBJ2-7, with D perhaps given as TRBD1 or TRBD2 (5 bases each). Per the germline V gene, CDR1 is MDHEN and CDR2 is SYDVKM. The CDR3 is 13 amino acids. The CDR3 here is CASSLIRDGRGVF. CDR3 in DNA: TGTGCCAGCAGTTTAATCCGAGACGGTCGAGGGGTTTTC.

The CDR3 coding sequence is TGTGCCAGCAGTCCCCGGGACAGGGGAACCTACGAGCAGTACTTC. Translating gives CASSPRDRGTYEQYF. This rearrangement joins TRBV27 to TRBJ2-7; 10 bases line up with TRBD1. V shed 5 bases and J 2 bases; nucleotides not matched to a gene: 6. CDR1 is MNHEY and CDR2 is SMNVEV in the germline V gene (reference sequence). The CDR3 loop spans 15 amino acids.

The CDR3 loop is CASSPDSFNQPQHF. The CDR3 DNA reads TGTGCCAGCAGCCCGGACAGTTTTAATCAGCCCCAGCATTTT. This chain links TRBV7-8 with TRBJ1-5; tentatively, D is TRBD1 (6 bases). CDR1 is SGHVS, CDR2 FQNEAQ, per germline. This CDR3 comprises 14 residues. V dropped 5 bases and J dropped 4 bases, with 12 bases sitting between them.

This clonotype was detected many times. This chain joins TRBV18 and TRBJ2-3; D could derive from TRBD1 or TRBD2 (5 bases each). Trimming took 2 bases from V and 5 from J, leaving 8 bases between them. The CDR3 covers 13 residues. From germline, CDR1 is KGHSH and CDR2 LQKENI. The CDR3 is CASSPGAGDTQYF. CDR3 DNA sequence: TGTGCCAGCTCACCAGGGGCGGGAGATACGCAGTATTTT.

The table lists this clonotype with a few counts. This chain joins TRBV6-5 and TRBJ1-6; D call uncertain. The CDR3 is made up of 16 amino acids. Trimming left V 2 bases short and J 0 bases short, with 8 bases between. Germline assignment: CDR1 MNHEY and CDR2 SVGAGI. CDR3 residues: CASSYSRSSYNSPLHF. The CDR3 DNA is TGTGCCAGCAGTTACAGCAGGAGCTCCTATAATTCACCCCTCCACTTT.

This clonotype has more than one count but fewer than ten. The chain recombines TRBV20-1 with TRBJ2-1; 9 nucleotides agree with TRBD2. Germline CDR1 is DFQATT and CDR2 is SNEGSKA (reference sequence). The ends lost 7 bases at V and 6 bases at J; junction bases unmatched: 13. The CDR3 runs to 15 residues. The CDR3 protein is CSGDVAGGGLNEQFF. The CDR3 DNA reads as TGCAGTGGGGACGTGGCGGGAGGGGGCCTCAATGAGCAGTTCTTC.

This clonotype was detected a few times. This may arise from a read error, as a much more abundant clone is one base away. CDR3 in DNA: TGTGCCAGCAGTCCAAGTAAGGGGAACAGCGCTCGAACCAACATAAGGCAGTACTTC. Amino acid sequence: CASSPSKGNSARTNIRQYF. The chain has TRBV28 and TRBJ2-5; a weak D match, TRBD1 (5 bases). V lost 5 bases and J lost 11, with 36 bases in between. Germline loops: CDR1 MDHEN, CDR2 SYDVKM. This CDR3 region has 19 residues.

This clonotype appeared a single time. The genes are TRBV4-3 and TRBJ2-1; D is possibly TRBD1 (5 bases). Germline V gene data show CDR1 as LGHNA and CDR2 as YSLEER. CDR3 length: 17 residues. The germline V and J ends were trimmed by 1 base and 0 bases, with 13 bases remaining between them. Here the CDR3 reads CASSQAQQASSYNEQFF. The CDR3 DNA sequence: TGCGCCAGCAGCCAAGCCCAACAGGCCAGCTCCTACAATGAGCAGTTCTTC.

This clonotype has a handful of counts. V is TRBV7-6 and J is TRBJ2-2; D not certain. The CDR3 consists of 17 residues. The germline V gene encodes CDR1 SGHVS and CDR2 FNYEAQ. The V gene lost 1 base and the J gene lost 0 bases, with 12 bases spanning the gap. The CDR3 here is CASSLGQNDANTGELFF. The CDR3 coding sequence is TGTGCCAGCAGCTTAGGACAAAACGACGCGAACACCGGGGAGCTGTTTTTT.

The V gene is TRBV6-4, the J gene TRBJ2-1; 12 nucleotides line up with TRBD2. The J segment lost 4 bases and the V segment lost 5 bases, leaving 6 bases of the junction unmatched. Germline loops: CDR1 MRHNA, CDR2 SNTAGT. The CDR3 consists of 16 residues. Written as DNA, the CDR3 is TGTGCCAGCAGTTCCACTAGCGGGGGGCCTTACAATGAGCAGTTCTTC. This codes for CASSSTSGGPYNEQFF.

This clonotype was detected only a few times. The CDR3 loop is CASSSTSGIAGEQFF. Written as DNA, the CDR3 is TGTGCCAGCAGCTCCACTAGCGGGATTGCGGGTGAGCAGTTCTTC. This rearrangement joins TRBV7-8 to TRBJ2-1; 10 positions agree with TRBD2. The CDR3 is 15 residues long. With V trimmed by 4 bases and J by 9 bases, 9 bases remained unmatched. Germline loops: CDR1 SGHVS, CDR2 FQNEAQ.